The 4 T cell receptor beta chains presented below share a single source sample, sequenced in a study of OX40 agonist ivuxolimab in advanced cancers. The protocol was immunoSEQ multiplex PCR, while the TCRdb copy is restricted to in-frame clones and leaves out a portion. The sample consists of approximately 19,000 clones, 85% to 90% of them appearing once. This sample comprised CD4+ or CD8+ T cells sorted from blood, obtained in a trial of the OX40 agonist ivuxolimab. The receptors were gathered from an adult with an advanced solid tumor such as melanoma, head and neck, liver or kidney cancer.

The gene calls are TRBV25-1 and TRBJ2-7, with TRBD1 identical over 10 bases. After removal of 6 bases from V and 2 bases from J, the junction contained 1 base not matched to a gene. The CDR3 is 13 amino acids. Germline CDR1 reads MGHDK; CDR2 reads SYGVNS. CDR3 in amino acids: CASRGQGTYEQYF. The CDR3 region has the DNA TGTGCCAGCAGGGGACAGGGGACCTACGAGCAGTACTTC.

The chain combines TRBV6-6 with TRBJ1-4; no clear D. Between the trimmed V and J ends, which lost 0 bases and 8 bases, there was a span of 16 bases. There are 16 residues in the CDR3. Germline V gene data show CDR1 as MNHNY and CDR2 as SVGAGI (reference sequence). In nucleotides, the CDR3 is TGTGCCAGCAGTTACTCGCTGGCCAGAGAATTGGAAAAACTGTTTTTT. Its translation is CASSYSLARELEKLFF.

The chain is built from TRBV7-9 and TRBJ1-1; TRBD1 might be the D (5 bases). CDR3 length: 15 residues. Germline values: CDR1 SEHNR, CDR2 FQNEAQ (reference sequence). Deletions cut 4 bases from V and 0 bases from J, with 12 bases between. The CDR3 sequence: CASSYGRQMNTEAFF. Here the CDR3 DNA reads TGTGCCAGCAGCTATGGCCGACAGATGAACACTGAAGCTTTCTTT.

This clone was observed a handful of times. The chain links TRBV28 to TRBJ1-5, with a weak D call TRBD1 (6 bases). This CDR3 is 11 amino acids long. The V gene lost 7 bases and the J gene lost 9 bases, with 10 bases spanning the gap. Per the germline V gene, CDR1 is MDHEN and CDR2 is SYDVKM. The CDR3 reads CASTLGGPQHF. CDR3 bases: TGTGCCAGCACACTAGGGGGGCCCCAGCATTTT.